Described below is a single T cell receptor (beta chain) sequence and its context. Original data processing: Reference gene primer amplification in the assay estimated nucleated cell counts. Using immunoSEQ multiplex PCR, the repertoire was profiled, and TCRdb retains in-frame clones only, with some absent. That table furnishes V, J and clone size, whereas the DNA furnished D and trimming. Of about 170,000 clones in the sample, roughly 87% are singletons; the top ten hold roughly 7%. Per germline, CDR1 MGHDK and CDR2 SYGVNS. The CDR3 extends over 17 amino acids. With 3 bases removed from V and 3 bases from J, the gap between germline ends came to 17 bases. Participant ages covered about 18 to 100 years across about 22 US areas. Cohorts were based on clinical histories the participants reported. This sample is part of a study of blood T cell repertoires in COVID-19. At the level of the study: Sources were T cells, B-cell-depleted T cells, or PBMCs; the material itself was cDNA or gDNA.

The sample comprised PBMCs or T cells enriched from blood (not recorded which). This TCR derives from a woman between 50 and 59 years old who had recovered from COVID-19. This chain links TRBV25-1 with TRBJ1-4; tentatively, D is TRBD1 (5 bases). The CDR3 DNA is TGTGCCAGCAGTGAGGACACCCCCTCGGCGGCTAATGAAAAACTGTTTTTT. It yields the protein CASSEDTPSAANEKLFF.